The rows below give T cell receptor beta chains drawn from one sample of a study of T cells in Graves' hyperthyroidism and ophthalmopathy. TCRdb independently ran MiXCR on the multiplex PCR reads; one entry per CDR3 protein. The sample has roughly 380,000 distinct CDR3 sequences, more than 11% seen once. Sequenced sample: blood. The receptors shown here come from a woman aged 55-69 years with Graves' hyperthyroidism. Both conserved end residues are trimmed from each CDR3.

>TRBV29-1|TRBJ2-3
SVDLASSTDTQY
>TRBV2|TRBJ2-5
ASSEGRYEETQY
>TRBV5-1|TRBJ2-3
ASSLGHPNTDTQY
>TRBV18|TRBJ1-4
ASSPKDRVELF
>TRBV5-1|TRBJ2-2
ASSLGRILGELF
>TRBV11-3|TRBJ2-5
ASSTHAEYQETQY
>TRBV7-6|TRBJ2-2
ASSSQPGLVHGELF
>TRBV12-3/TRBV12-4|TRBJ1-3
ASSPQYGASGNTIY
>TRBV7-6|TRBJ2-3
ASSLDPSGSGTDTQY
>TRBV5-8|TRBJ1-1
ASSLWVGRAEAF
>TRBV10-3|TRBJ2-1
AISARPQGPSSYNEQF
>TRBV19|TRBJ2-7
ASSIETKGYEQY
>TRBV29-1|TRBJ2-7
SGQTGGARLNEQY
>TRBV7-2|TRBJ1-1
ASSVDPGVEAF
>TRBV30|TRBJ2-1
AWSVIFSGRSSYNEQF
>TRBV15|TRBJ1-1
ATSRAIATEAF
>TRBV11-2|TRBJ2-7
ASRDRGLEQY
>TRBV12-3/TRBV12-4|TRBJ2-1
ASSPGTGSNEQF
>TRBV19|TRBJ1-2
ASRVRTGVSGYT
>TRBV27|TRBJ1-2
ASSLGRGDGYT
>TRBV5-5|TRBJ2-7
ASSWGTTGGEQY
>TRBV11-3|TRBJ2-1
ASSLDLPSSYNEQF
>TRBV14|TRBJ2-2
ASSQEVRTRDTGELF
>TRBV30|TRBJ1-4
AWSEGSANEKLF
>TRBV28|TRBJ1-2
ASSGGGLPAGYT
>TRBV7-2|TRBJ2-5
ASSAEAGSGETQY
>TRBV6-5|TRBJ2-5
ASSYKRESLTQY
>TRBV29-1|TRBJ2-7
SVEASEAYEQY
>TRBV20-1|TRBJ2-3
SASGTGMASDTQY
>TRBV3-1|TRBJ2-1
ASSQGGAWGDEQF
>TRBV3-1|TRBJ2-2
ASRDTGELF
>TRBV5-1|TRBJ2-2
ASSLGQGSGELF
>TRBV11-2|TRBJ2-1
ASSSRGESAGGGQF
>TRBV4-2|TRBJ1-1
ASRTPGQRTAGAF
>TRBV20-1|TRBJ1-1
SARSDSYEAF
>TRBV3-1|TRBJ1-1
ASSLLLRMNTEAF
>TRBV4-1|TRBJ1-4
ASSPYLDRGNEKLF
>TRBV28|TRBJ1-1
ASSFSVQGTAF
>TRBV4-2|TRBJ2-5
ASSQATSLWGNGETQY
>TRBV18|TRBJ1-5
ASSPNPGGVGGQPQH
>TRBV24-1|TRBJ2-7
ASTAGQGIHEQY
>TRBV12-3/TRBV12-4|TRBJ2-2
ASSFRGQGTGELF
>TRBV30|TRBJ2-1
AWTSGFYSEQF
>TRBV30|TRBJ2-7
AWSGGRRYEQY
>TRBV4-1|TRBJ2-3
ASSRDSWTSGARDTQY
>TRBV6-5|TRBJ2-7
ASSYSGAWEQY
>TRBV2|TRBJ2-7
ASGGLAGVTYEQY
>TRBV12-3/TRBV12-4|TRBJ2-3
ASSPPGLAGGLRDTQY
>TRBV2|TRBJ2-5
ASSRQQGARVETQY
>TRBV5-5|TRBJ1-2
ASSLSGARPGQGRNYGYT
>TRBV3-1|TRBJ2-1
ASSPRDRGQF
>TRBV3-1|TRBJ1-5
ASSQDRDQPQH
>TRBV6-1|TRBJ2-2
ASKYGSWDTGELF
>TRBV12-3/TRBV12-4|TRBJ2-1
ASSGTGNTNEQF
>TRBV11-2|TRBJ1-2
ASSLENSGAGYT